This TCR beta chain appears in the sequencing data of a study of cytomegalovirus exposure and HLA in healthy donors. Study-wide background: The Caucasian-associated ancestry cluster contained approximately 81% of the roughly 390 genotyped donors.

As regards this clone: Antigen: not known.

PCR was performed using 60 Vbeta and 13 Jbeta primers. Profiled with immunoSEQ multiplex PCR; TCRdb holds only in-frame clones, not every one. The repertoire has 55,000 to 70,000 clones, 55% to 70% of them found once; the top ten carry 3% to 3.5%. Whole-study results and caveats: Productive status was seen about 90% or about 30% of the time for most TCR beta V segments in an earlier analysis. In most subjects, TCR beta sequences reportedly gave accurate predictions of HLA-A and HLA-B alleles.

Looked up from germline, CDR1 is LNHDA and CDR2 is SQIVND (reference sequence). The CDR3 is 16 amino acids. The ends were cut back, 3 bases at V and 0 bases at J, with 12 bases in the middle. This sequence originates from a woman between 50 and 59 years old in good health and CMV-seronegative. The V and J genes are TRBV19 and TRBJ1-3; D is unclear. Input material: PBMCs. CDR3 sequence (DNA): TGTGCCAGTAGTATCATGCTGCGATCCTCTGGAAACACCATATATTTT. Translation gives CASSIMLRSSGNTIYF.